This TCR beta chain came from a study of OX40 agonist ivuxolimab in advanced cancers. Profiled with immunoSEQ multiplex PCR; TCRdb holds only in-frame clones, not every one. The sample gives 60,000 to 80,000 clones, roughly nine tenths of which show up once; 0.4% to 0.5% is in the top ten. The CDR3 runs to 15 residues. Germline CDR1 MGHDK, CDR2 SYGVNS. V gave up 0 bases and J gave up 5 bases; unmatched junction bases: 6. This chain joins TRBV25-1 and TRBJ2-7; 8 bases match TRBD1. Sequenced here: CD4+ or CD8+ T cells sorted from blood, sampled in a trial of the OX40 agonist ivuxolimab. The source is an adult with an advanced solid tumor such as melanoma, head and neck, liver or kidney cancer. CDR3: CASSEYGAGGNEQYF. The CDR3, as DNA: TGTGCCAGCAGTGAATACGGCGCAGGGGGCAACGAGCAGTACTTC.